This T cell receptor (beta chain) was identified during a study of shared clonotypes between healthy human individuals. Regarding the study as a whole: Clonotypes that were shared across four donors made up roughly 5% of naive CD4 clonotypes.

The CDR3 has 14 residues. Germline CDR1 is MDHEN and CDR2 is SYDVKM. Trimming cost V 3 bases and J 2 bases, with 9 bases left between them. Clones were sequenced by immunoSEQ multiplex PCR, and TCRdb holds only the in-frame ones, with some missing. This sample has about 2.1 million clones; 85% to 95% occur once, and the top ten carry approximately 1.7%. About this clone itself: Its antigen is unknown.

The naive CD8 subset, CD45RO-negative cells positively selected for CCR7, excluded terminally differentiated effector memory CD45RA+ cells. This receptor was obtained from a man younger than 30 in good health. Some clones in this sample may be carry-over from other donors' samples. Sample: naive CD8+ T cells from PBMCs. The chain combines TRBV28 with TRBJ2-3, with D uncertain. As DNA, the CDR3 is TGTGCCAGCAGTTTCCTGGGTGCCACAGATACGCAGTATTTT. Translating gives CASSFLGATDTQYF.